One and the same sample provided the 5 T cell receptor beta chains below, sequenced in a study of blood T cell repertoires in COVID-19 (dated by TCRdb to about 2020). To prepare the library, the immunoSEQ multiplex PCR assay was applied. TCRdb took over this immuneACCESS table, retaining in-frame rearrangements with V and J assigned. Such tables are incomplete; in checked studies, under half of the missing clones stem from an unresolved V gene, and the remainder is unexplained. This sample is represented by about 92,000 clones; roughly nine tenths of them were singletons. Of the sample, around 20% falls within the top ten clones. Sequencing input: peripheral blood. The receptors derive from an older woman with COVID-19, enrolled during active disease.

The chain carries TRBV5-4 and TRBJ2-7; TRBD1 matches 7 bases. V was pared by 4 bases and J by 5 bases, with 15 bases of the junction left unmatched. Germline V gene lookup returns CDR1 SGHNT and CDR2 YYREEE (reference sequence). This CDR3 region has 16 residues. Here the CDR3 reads CASSPGTERGVHEQYF. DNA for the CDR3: TGTGCCAGCAGCCCCGGGACAGAGAGAGGGGTCCACGAGCAGTACTTC.

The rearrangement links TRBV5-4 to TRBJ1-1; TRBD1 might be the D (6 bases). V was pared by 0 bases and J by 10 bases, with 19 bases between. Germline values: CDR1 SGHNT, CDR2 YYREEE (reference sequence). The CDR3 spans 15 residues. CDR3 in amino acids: CASSLGRGQWDVAFF. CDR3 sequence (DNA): TGTGCCAGCAGCTTGGGGAGAGGACAGTGGGATGTAGCTTTCTTT.

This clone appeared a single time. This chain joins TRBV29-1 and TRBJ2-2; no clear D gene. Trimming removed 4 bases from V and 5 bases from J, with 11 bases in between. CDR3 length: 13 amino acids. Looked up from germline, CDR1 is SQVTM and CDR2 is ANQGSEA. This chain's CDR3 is CSVVRQDTGELFF. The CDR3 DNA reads TGCAGCGTTGTTCGGCAGGATACCGGGGAGCTGTTTTTT.

CDR3 sequence: CASRLAGVRGTQYF. For the CDR3, the DNA is TGTGCCAGCCGACTAGCGGGGGTCCGGGGTACGCAGTATTTT. This chain connects TRBV6-5 to TRBJ2-3; 12 bases map to TRBD2. The CDR3 totals 14 residues. Germline values: CDR1 MNHEY, CDR2 SVGAGI. Trimming took 8 bases from V and 8 from J; bases not matched to a gene: 8.

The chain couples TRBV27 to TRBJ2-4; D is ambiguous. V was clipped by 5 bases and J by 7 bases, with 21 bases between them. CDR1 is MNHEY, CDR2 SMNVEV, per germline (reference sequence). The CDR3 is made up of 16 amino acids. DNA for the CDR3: TGTGCCAGCAGTCCCGGGTCCCTATCCCAAATGAACATTCAGTACTTC. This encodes CASSPGSLSQMNIQYF.